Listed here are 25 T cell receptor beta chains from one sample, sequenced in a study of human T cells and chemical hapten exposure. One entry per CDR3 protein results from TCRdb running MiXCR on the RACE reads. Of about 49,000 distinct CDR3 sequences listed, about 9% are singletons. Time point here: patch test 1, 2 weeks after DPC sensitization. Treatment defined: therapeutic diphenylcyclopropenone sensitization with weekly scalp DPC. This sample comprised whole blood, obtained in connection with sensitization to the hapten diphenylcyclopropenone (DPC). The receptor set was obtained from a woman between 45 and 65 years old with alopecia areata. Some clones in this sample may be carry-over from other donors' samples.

The CDR3 region is CASSLVLEQYF. CDR3 nucleotide sequence: TGTGCCAGCAGTTTAGTTCTCGAGCAGTACTTC. The rearrangement links TRBV12-3 or TRBV12-4 to TRBJ2-7; D call uncertain. CDR3 length: 11 residues. Between the trimmed V and J ends, which lost 1 base and 6 bases, there was a span of 4 bases.

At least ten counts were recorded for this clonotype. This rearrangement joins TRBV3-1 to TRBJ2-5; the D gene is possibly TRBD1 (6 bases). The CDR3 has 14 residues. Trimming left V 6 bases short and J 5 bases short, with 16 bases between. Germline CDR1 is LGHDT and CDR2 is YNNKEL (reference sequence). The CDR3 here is CASRADRFRETQYF. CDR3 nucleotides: TGTGCCAGCAGAGCGGACAGATTCAGGGAGACCCAGTACTTC.

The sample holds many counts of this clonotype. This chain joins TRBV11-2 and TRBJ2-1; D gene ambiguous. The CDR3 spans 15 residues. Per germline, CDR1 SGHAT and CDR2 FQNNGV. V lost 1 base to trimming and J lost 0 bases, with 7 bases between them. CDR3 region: CASSLVVGSYNEQFF. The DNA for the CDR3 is TGTGCCAGCAGCTTAGTGGTGGGCTCCTACAATGAGCAGTTCTTC. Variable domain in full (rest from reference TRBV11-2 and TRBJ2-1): EAGVAQSPRYKIIEKRQSVAFWCNPISGHATLYWYQQILGQGPKLLIQFQNNGVVDDSQLPKDRFSAERLKGVDSTLKIQPAKLEDSAVYLCASSLVVGSYNEQFFGPGTRLTVL.

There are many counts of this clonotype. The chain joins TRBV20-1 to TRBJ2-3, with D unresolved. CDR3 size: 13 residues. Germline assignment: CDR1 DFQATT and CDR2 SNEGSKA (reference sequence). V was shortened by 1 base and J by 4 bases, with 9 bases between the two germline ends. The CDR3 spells CSARGNDADTQYF. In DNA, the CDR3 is TGCAGTGCTAGAGGCAACGACGCAGATACGCAGTATTTT.

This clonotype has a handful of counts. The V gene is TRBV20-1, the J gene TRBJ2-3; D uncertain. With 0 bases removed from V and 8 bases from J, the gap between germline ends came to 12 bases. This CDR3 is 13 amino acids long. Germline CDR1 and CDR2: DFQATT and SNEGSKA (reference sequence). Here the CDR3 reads CSAREETGLTQYF. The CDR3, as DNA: TGCAGTGCTAGAGAGGAAACGGGCCTTACGCAGTATTTT.

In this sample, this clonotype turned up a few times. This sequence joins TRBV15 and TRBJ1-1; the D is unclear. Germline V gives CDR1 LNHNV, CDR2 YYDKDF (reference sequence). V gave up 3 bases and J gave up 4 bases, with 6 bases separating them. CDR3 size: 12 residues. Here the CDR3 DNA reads TGTGCCACCAGCAGGAGGACCACTGAAGCTTTCTTT. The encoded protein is CATSRRTTEAFF.

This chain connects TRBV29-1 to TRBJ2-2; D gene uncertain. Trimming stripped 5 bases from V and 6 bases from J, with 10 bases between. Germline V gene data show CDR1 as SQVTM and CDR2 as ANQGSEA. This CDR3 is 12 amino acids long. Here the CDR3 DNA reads TGCAGCGTTCGCGGCCAGGCCGGGGAGCTGTTTTTT. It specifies CSVRGQAGELFF.

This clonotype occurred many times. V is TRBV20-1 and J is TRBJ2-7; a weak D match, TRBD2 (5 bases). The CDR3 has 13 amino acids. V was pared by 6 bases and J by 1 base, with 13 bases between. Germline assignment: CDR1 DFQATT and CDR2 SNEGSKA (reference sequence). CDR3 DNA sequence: TGCAGTGCCCCCTTGGGCGGGTCCTACGAGCAGTACTTC. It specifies CSAPLGGSYEQYF.

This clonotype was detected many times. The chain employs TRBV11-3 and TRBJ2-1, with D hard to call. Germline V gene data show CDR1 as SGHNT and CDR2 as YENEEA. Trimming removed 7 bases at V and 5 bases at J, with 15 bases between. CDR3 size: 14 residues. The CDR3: CASTKRGVHNEQFF. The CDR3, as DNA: TGTGCCAGCACCAAAAGAGGAGTTCACAATGAGCAGTTCTTC.

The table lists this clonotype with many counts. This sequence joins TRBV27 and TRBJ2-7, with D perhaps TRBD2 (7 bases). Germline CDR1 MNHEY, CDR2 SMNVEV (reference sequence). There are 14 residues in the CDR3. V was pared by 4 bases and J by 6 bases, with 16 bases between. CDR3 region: CASSYRRGAGEQYF. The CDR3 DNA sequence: TGTGCCAGCAGTTATCGTCGGGGGGCGGGCGAGCAGTACTTC.

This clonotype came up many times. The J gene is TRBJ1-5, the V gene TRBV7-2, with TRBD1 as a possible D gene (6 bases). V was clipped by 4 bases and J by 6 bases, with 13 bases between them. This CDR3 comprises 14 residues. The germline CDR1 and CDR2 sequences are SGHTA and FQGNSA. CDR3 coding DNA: TGTGCCAGCAGCTGGGGCCGGGGGCTTCAGCCCCAGCATTTT. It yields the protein CASSWGRGLQPQHF.

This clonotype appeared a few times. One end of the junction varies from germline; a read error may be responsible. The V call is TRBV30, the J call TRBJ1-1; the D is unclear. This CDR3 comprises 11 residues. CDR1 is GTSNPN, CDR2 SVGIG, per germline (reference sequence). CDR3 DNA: TGTGCCCGGAGTGCCAACACTGAAGCTTTCTTT. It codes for CARSANTEAFF. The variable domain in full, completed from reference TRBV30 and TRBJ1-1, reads SQTIHQWPATLVQPVGSPLSLECTVEGTSNPNLYWYRQAAGRGLQLLFYSVGIGQISSEVPQNLSASRPQDRQFILSSKKLLLSDSGFYLCARSANTEAFFGQGTRLTVV.

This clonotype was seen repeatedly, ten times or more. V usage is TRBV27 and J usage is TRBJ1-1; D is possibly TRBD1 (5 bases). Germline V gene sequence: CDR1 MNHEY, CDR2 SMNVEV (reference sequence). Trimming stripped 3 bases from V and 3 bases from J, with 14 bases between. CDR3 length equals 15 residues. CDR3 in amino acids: CASSFVKDTYTEAFF. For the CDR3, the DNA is TGTGCCAGCAGTTTCGTTAAGGACACATACACTGAAGCTTTCTTT.

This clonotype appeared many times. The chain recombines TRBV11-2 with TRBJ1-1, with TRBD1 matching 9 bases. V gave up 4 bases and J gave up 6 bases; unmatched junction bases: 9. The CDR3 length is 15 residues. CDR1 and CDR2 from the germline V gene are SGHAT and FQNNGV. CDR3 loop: CASSSTGTGYSEAFF. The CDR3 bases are TGTGCCAGCAGCTCCACCGGGACAGGGTACTCTGAAGCTTTCTTT.

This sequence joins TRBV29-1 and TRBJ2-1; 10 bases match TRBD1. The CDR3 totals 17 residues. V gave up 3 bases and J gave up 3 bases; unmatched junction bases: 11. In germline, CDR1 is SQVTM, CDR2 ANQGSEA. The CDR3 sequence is CSVDGTGVRMGYNEQFF. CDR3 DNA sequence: TGCAGCGTTGACGGGACAGGGGTGCGCATGGGCTACAATGAGCAGTTCTTC.

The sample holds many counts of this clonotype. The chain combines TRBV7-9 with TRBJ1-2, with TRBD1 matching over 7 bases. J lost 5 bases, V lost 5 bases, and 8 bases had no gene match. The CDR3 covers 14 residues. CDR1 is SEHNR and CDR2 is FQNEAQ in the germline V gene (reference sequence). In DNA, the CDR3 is TGTGCCAGCAGCAAAGGGGGCCAGGGATATGGCTACACCTTC. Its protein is CASSKGGQGYGYTF.

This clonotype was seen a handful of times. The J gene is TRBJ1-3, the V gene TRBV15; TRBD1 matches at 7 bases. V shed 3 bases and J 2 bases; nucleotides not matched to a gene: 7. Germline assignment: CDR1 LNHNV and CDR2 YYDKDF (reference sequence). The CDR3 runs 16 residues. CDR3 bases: TGTGCCACCAGCAGGGCTCCGGGGACAGCTGGAAACACCATATATTTT. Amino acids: CATSRAPGTAGNTIYF.

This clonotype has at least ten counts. CDR3 loop: CASSFLAGGATGYNEQFF. For the CDR3, the DNA is TGTGCCAGCAGCTTCCTAGCGGGAGGGGCTACCGGCTACAATGAGCAGTTCTTC. J is TRBJ2-1 and V is TRBV11-2, with 12 bases that match TRBD2. The CDR3 length is 18 residues. Germline-derived CDR1 and CDR2 are SGHAT and FQNNGV. Germline trimming cut 3 bases from V and 3 bases from J; bases unmatched to any gene: 9. The variable domain in full, completed from reference TRBV11-2 and TRBJ2-1, reads EAGVAQSPRYKIIEKRQSVAFWCNPISGHATLYWYQQILGQGPKLLIQFQNNGVVDDSQLPKDRFSAERLKGVDSTLKIQPAKLEDSAVYLCASSFLAGGATGYNEQFFGPGTRLTVL.

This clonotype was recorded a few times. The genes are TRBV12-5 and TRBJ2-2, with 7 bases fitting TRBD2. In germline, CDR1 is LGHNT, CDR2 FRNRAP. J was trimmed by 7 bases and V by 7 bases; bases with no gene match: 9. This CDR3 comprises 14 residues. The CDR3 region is CASVWRELGGELFF. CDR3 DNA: TGTGCTAGTGTCTGGCGGGAGCTCGGCGGGGAGCTGTTTTTT.

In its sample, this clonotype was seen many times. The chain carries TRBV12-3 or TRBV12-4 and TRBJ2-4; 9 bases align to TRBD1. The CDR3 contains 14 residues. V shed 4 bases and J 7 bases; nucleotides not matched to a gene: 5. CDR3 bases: TGTGCCAGCAGTTCACAGGGGGCTGGTAACATTCAGTACTTC. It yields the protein CASSSQGAGNIQYF.

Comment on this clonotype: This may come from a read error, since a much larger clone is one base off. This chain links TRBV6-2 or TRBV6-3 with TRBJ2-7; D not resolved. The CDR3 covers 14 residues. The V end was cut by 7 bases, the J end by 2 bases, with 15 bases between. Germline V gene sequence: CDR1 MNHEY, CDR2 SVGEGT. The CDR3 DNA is TGTGCCAGCACCTTCTCTCAGAGCCCCTACGAGCAGTACTTC. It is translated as CASTFSQSPYEQYF.

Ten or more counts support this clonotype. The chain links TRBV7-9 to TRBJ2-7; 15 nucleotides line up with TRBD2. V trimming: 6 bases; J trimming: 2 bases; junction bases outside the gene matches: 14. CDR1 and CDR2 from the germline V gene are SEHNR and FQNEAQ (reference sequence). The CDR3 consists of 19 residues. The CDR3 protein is CASSSTGLAGGSSPYEQYF. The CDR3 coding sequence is TGTGCCAGCAGTTCCACGGGACTAGCGGGAGGTTCGTCTCCCTACGAGCAGTACTTC.

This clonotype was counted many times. CDR3 loop: CAIGTGNTEAFF. The CDR3 DNA is TGTGCCATCGGGACAGGGAACACTGAAGCTTTCTTT. The rearrangement joins TRBV10-3 to TRBJ1-1, with 8 bases matching TRBD1. Germline assignment: CDR1 ENHRY and CDR2 SYGVKD. After removal of 8 bases from V and 1 base from J, the junction contained 0 bases not matched to a gene. This CDR3 is built from 12 residues.

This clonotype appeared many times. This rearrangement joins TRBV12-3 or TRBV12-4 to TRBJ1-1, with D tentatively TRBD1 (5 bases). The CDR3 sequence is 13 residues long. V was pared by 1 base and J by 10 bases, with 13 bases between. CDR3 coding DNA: TGTGCCAGCAGTTTAGTTCCGCAGGGTGCAGCTTTCTTT. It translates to CASSLVPQGAAFF.

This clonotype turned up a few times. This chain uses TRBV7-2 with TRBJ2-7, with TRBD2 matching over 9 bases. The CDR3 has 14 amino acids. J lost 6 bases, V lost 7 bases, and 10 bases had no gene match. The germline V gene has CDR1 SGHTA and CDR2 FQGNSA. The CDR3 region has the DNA TGTGCCAGCACCGAGGGACTAGCTTCTCTCGAGCAGTACTTC. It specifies CASTEGLASLEQYF.